These 14 T cell receptor beta chains share one sample of origin, sequenced in a study of T cells expressing NK-cell markers. TCRdb re-called the 5' RACE reads; one entry per CDR3 protein, DNA not given. The sample table includes about 260,000 distinct CDR3 sequences. The sample was blood T cells: a sorted CD56 or NKG2C T cell subset, CD4+ or CD8+ T cells, or bulk PBMC T cells (not recorded which). These receptor sequences come from a man between 18 and 29 years old in good health.

The rearrangement uses TRBV5-1 and TRBJ2-3; TCRdb gives TRBD2 as the D gene, but with no DNA this cannot be confirmed. Germline assignment: CDR1 SGHRS and CDR2 YFSETQ. The length of the CDR3 is 20 residues. Here the CDR3 reads CASSFVKLAGGPASTDTQYF. Looking up the rest from reference TRBV5-1 and TRBJ2-3 gives the full variable domain: KAGVTQTPRYLIKTRGQQVTLSCSPISGHRSVSWYQQTPGQGLQFLFEYFSETQRNKGNFPGRFSGRQFSNSRSEMNVSTLELGDSALYLCASSFVKLAGGPASTDTQYFGPGTRLTVL.

The V gene is TRBV28, the J gene TRBJ2-5; TCRdb outputs TRBD1, but without DNA this stays unchecked. CDR3 length equals 14 residues. Germline V gene lookup returns CDR1 MDHEN and CDR2 SYDVKM. The CDR3 loop reads CASSFDSRQETQYF.

The V gene is TRBV15, the J gene TRBJ2-2; the TCRdb call, TRBD2, lacks DNA for checking. Looked up from germline, CDR1 is LNHNV and CDR2 is YYDKDF (reference sequence). The CDR3 runs to 13 residues. The CDR3 region is CATSPLDTGELFF.

This sequence joins TRBV20-1 and TRBJ2-1; TCRdb's assignment of TRBD2 cannot be checked, as there is no DNA. This CDR3 spans 11 amino acids. Germline V gene lookup returns CDR1 DFQATT and CDR2 SNEGSKA (reference sequence). The chain's CDR3 is CSTGTQGIQFF.

The rearrangement links TRBV29-1 to TRBJ1-4; with no DNA, the TCRdb D assignment of TRBD1 cannot be verified. This CDR3 is built from 16 residues. Germline V gene sequence: CDR1 SQVTM, CDR2 ANQGSEA. CDR3 region: CSEPGTASATNEKLFF.

This chain uses TRBV9 with TRBJ2-6. Germline V gene data show CDR1 as SGDLS and CDR2 as YYNGEE. CDR3 length: 16 residues. CDR3 in amino acids: CASSVGLSSGANVLTF.

This chain links TRBV12-3 or TRBV12-4 with TRBJ2-2. The CDR3 covers 12 residues. CDR3 amino acids: CASSQGSGELFF.

The rearrangement joins TRBV7-8 to TRBJ2-5; the TCRdb D gene call, TRBD2, has no DNA to confirm it. The length of the CDR3 is 17 residues. Germline lookup yields CDR1 SGHVS and CDR2 FQNEAQ. This chain's CDR3 is CASSLRQTLAGQETQYF.

The chain is built from TRBV30 and TRBJ2-3; lacking DNA, the TRBD1 call made by TCRdb goes unchecked. Germline V gene sequence: CDR1 GTSNPN, CDR2 SVGIG (reference sequence). This CDR3 spans 12 amino acids. This CDR3 is CACGQAPDTQYF.

The chain combines TRBV9 with TRBJ2-1; TCRdb designates TRBD2, a call that cannot be tested without DNA. The CDR3 spans 16 residues. CDR1 and CDR2 from the germline V gene are SGDLS and YYNGEE. CDR3 amino acids: CASSVRSGKSLNEQFF.

The rearrangement joins TRBV10-2 to TRBJ2-7; TCRdb outputs TRBD1, but without DNA this stays unchecked. This CDR3 comprises 11 residues. CDR1 and CDR2 from the germline V gene are WSHSY and SAAADI. CDR3 sequence reads: CASSESEGKYF.

This chain links TRBV11-2 with TRBJ2-2; the D call from TCRdb, TRBD1, cannot be confirmed without DNA. This CDR3 spans 16 amino acids. Germline V CDR1 and CDR2: SGHAT, FQNNGV. CDR3 region: CASSNRQGMGAGELFF.

The chain employs TRBV12-3 or TRBV12-4 and TRBJ2-3; TCRdb's assignment of TRBD2 cannot be checked, as there is no DNA. CDR3 size: 13 residues. The chain's CDR3 is CASSQGRPDTQYF.

V and J are TRBV27 and TRBJ2-1; TCRdb returns TRBD2, unconfirmable since there is no DNA. Per the germline V gene, CDR1 is MNHEY and CDR2 is SMNVEV (reference sequence). The CDR3 loop spans 16 amino acids. The CDR3 protein is CASPSSPENSYNEQFF.